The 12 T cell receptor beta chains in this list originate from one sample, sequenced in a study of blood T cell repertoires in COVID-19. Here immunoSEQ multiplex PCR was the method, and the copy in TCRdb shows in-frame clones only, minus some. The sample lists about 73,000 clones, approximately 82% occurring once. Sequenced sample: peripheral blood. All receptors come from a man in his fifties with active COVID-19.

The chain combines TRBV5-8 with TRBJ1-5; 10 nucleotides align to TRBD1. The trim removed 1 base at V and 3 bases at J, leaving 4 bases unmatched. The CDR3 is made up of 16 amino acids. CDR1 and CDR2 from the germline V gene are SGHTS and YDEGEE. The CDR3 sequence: CASSLKGQGDNQPQHF. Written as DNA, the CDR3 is TGTGCCAGCAGCTTGAAAGGACAGGGGGACAATCAGCCCCAGCATTTT.

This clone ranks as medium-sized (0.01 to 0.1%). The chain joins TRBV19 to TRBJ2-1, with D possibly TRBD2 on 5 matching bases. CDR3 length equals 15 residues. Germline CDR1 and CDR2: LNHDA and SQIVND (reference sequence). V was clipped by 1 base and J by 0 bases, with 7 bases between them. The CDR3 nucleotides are TGTGCCAGTAGTATAGGAGGGCTCTCCTACAATGAGCAGTTCTTC. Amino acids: CASSIGGLSYNEQFF.

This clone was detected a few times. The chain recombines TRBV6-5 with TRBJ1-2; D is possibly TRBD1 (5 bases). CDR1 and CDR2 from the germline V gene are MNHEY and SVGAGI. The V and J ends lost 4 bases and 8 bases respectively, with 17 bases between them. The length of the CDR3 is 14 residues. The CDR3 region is CASSSPTGASGYTF. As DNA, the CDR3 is TGTGCCAGCAGTTCCCCGACTGGGGCGTCGGGCTACACCTTC.

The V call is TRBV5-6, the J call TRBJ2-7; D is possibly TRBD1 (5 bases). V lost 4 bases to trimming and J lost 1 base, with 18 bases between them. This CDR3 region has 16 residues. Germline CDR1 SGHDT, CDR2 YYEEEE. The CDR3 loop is CASSVFSQGGSYEQYF. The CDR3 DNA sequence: TGTGCCAGCAGCGTGTTCTCGCAGGGTGGATCCTACGAGCAGTACTTC.

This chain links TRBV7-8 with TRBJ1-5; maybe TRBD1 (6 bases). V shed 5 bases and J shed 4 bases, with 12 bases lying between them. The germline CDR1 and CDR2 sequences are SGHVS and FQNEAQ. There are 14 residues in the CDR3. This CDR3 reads CASSREGENQPQHF. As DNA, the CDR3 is TGTGCCAGCAGCCGAGAGGGGGAAAATCAGCCCCAGCATTTT.

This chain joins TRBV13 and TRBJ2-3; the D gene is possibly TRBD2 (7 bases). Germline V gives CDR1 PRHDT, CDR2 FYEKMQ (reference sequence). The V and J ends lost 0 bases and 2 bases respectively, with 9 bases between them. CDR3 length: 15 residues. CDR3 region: CASSLGGGHTDTQYF. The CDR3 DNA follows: TGTGCCAGCAGCTTAGGGGGGGGGCACACAGATACGCAGTATTTT.

CDR3 sequence reads: CASGTSGRGNEQFF. For the CDR3, the DNA is TGTGCCAGCGGAACTAGCGGGAGGGGCAATGAGCAGTTCTTC. This chain uses TRBV5-4 with TRBJ2-1; TRBD2 aligns across 13 bases. The CDR3 length is 14 residues. Germline CDR1 SGHNT, CDR2 YYREEE (reference sequence). J gave up 6 bases and V 7 bases, and 4 bases lay outside the gene matches.

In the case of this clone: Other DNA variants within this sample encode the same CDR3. The CDR3, as DNA: TGTGCCAGCAGCCGGTCCCAAGAGACCCAGTACTTC. Translated: CASSRSQETQYF. V gene TRBV7-9 combines with J gene TRBJ2-5; D is ambiguous. CDR3 length equals 12 residues. Germline loops: CDR1 SEHNR, CDR2 FQNEAQ (reference sequence). V shed 5 bases and J shed 1 base, with 5 bases lying between them.

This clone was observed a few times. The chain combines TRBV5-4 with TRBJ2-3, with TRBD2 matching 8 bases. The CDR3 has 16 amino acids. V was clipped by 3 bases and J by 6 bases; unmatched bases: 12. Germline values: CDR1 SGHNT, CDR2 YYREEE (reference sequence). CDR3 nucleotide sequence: TGTGCCAGCAGCTCTAACCGGGGGGGCCGGGTGGATACGCAGTATTTT. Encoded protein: CASSSNRGGRVDTQYF. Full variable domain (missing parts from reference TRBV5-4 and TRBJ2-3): ETGVTQSPTHLIKTRGQQVTLRCSSQSGHNTVSWYQQALGQGPQFIFQYYREEENGRGNFPPRFSGLQFPNYSSELNVNALELDDSALYLCASSSNRGGRVDTQYFGPGTRLTVL.

DNA of the CDR3: TGCGCCAGCAGCCCTCAGGGGGGATCAGTAAACACCATATATTTT. Its protein product is CASSPQGGSVNTIYF. This chain joins TRBV5-1 and TRBJ1-3; 7 nucleotides agree with TRBD1. The CDR3 contains 15 residues. In germline, CDR1 is SGHRS, CDR2 YFSETQ. The V segment lost 4 bases and the J segment 6 bases; nucleotides outside the gene matches: 10.

The CDR3 reads CASRPQGAQYNGYTF. The CDR3 nucleotides read TGTGCCAGCAGGCCACAGGGGGCGCAGTATAATGGCTACACCTTC. The V gene is TRBV7-9, the J gene TRBJ1-2; 9 nucleotides match TRBD1. Germline V gives CDR1 SEHNR, CDR2 FQNEAQ (reference sequence). The CDR3 loop spans 15 amino acids. Unmatched junction bases numbered 11, after V lost 6 bases and J lost 6 bases.

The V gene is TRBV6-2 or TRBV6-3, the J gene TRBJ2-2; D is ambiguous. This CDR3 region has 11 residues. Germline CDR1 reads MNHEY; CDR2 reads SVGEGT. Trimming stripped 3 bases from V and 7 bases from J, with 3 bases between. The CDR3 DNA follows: TGTGCCAGCAGTTATATCGGGGAGCTGTTTTTT. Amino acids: CASSYIGELFF.